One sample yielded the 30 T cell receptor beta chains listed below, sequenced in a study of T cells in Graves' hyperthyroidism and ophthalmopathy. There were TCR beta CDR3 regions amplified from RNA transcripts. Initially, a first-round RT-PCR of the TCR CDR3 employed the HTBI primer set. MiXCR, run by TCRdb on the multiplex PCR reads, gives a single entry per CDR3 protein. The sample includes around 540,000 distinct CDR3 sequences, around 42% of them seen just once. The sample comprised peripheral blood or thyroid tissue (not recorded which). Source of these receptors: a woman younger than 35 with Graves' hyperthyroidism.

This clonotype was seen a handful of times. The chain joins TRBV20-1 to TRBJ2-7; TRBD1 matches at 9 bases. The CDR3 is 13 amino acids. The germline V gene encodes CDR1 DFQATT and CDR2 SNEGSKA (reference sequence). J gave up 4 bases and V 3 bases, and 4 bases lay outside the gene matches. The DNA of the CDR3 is TGCAGTGCTAGCGGCGGGACAGGGTACGAGCAGTACTTC. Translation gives CSASGGTGYEQYF.

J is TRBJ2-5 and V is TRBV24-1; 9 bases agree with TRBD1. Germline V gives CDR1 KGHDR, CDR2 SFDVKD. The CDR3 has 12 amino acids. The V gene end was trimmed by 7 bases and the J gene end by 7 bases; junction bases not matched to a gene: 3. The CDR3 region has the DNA TGTGCCACCAGGGACAGGGGAACGACCCAGTACTTC. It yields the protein CATRDRGTTQYF.

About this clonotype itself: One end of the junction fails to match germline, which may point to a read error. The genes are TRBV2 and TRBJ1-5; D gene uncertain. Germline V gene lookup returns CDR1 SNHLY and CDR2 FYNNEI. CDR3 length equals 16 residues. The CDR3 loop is CAISEQREESNQPQHF. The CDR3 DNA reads TGTGCCATCAGTGAGCAGCGGGAAGAAAGCAATCAGCCCCAGCATTTT.

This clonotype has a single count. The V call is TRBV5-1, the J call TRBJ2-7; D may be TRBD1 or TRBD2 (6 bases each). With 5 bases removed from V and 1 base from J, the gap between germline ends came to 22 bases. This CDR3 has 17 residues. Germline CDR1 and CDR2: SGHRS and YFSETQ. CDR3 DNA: TGCGCCAGCAGTTTGTCGTGGGGGGCGACGCCTTCCTACGAGCAGTACTTC. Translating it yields CASSLSWGATPSYEQYF.

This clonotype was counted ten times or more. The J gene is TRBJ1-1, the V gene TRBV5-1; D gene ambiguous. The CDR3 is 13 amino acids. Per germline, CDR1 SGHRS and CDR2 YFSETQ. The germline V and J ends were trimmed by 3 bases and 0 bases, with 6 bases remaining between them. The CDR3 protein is CASSWTLNTEAFF. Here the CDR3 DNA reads TGCGCCAGCAGCTGGACCCTGAACACTGAAGCTTTCTTT.

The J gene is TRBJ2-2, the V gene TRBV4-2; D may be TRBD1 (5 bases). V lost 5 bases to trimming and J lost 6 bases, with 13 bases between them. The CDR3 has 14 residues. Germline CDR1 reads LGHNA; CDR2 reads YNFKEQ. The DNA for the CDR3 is TGTGCCAGCAGCTACTCAGGGTTCGCCGGGGAGCTGTTTTTT. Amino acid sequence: CASSYSGFAGELFF.

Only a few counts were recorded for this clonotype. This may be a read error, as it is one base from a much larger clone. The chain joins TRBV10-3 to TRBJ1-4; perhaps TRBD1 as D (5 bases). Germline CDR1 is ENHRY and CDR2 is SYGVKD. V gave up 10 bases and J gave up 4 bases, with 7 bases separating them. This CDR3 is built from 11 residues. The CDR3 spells CASRVNEKLFF. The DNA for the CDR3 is TGTGCCAGCAGGGTTAATGAAAAACTGTTTTTT.

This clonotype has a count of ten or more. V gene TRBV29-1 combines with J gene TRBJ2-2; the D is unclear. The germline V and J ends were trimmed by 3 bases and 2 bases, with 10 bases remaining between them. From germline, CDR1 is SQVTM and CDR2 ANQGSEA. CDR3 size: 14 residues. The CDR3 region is CSVESDANTGELFF. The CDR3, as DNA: TGCAGCGTTGAGTCGGACGCTAACACCGGGGAGCTGTTTTTT.

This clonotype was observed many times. CDR3 protein: CASMDRNTEAFF. CDR3 sequence (DNA): TGTGCCAGCATGGACAGGAACACTGAAGCTTTCTTT. The V gene is TRBV7-8, the J gene TRBJ1-1, with a possible D match to TRBD1 (6 bases). V gave up 7 bases and J gave up 1 base, with 7 bases separating them. Germline loops: CDR1 SGHVS, CDR2 FQNEAQ. This CDR3 spans 12 amino acids.

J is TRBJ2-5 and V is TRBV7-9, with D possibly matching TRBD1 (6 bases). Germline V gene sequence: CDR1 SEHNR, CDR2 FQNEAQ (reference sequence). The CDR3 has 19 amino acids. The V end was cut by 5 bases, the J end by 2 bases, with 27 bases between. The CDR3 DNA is TGTGCCAGCAGCCTACCGGGACATTTCTCTGGGGCATCACAAGAGACCCAGTACTTC. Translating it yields CASSLPGHFSGASQETQYF.

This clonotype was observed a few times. The CDR3: CASSLVAGGGYGYTF. The CDR3 DNA sequence: TGTGCCAGCAGCTTAGTTGCAGGGGGCGGCTATGGCTACACCTTC. The chain couples TRBV11-3 to TRBJ1-2; 8 bases align to TRBD1. Germline V gene sequence: CDR1 SGHNT, CDR2 YENEEA. With 1 base clipped from V and 4 bases from J, the junction kept 5 bases outside the gene matches. CDR3 length: 15 amino acids.

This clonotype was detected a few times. CDR3 in amino acids: CASSFGYSENTEAFF. CDR3 sequence (DNA): TGTGCCAGCAGCTTTGGATACAGCGAGAACACTGAAGCTTTCTTT. The chain joins TRBV7-9 to TRBJ1-1; D is unresolved. The V gene lost 3 bases and the J gene lost 1 base, with 12 bases spanning the gap. Per germline, CDR1 SEHNR and CDR2 FQNEAQ (reference sequence). The CDR3 runs 15 residues.

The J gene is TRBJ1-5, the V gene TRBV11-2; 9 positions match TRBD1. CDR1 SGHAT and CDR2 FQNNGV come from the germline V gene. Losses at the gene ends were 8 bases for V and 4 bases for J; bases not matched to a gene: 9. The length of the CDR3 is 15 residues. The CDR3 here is CASSPPGQGNQPQHF. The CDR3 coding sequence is TGTGCCAGCTCACCCCCGGGACAGGGTAATCAGCCCCAGCATTTT.

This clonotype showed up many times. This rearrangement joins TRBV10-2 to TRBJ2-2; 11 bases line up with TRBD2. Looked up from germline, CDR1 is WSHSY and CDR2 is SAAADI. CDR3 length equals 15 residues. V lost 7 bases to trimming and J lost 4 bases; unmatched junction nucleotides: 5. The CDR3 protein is CASTVAGGITGELFF. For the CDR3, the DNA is TGCGCCAGCACCGTAGCGGGAGGGATCACCGGGGAGCTGTTTTTT.

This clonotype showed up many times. CDR3: CAISEFDSSYEQYF. CDR3 bases: TGTGCCATCAGTGAGTTTGACAGTTCCTACGAGCAGTACTTC. V gene TRBV10-3 combines with J gene TRBJ2-7; D might be TRBD1 (5 bases). Germline V CDR1 and CDR2: ENHRY, SYGVKD. The CDR3 runs 14 residues. The V end was cut by 1 base, the J end by 1 base, with 8 bases between.

The CDR3 sequence is CASSVTWTGISGNTIYF. The DNA of the CDR3 is TGTGCCAGCAGCGTGACCTGGACGGGAATCTCTGGAAACACCATATATTTT. The rearrangement uses TRBV10-3 and TRBJ1-3; D unresolved. V dropped 10 bases and J dropped 0 bases, with 22 bases sitting between them. This CDR3 spans 17 amino acids. Looked up from germline, CDR1 is ENHRY and CDR2 is SYGVKD.

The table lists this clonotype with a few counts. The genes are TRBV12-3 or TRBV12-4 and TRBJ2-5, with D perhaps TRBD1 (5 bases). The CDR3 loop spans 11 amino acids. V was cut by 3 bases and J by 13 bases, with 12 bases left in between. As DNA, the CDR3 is TGTGCCAGCAGTTTGGGGCCATTCCGGTACTTC. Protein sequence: CASSLGPFRYF.

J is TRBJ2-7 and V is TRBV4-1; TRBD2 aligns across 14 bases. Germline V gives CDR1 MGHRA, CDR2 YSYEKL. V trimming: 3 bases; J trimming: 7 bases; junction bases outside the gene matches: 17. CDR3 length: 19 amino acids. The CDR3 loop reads CASSQYTGTSGSSRREQYF. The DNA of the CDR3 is TGCGCCAGCAGCCAGTACACCGGGACTAGCGGGAGTTCCCGCCGGGAGCAGTACTTC.

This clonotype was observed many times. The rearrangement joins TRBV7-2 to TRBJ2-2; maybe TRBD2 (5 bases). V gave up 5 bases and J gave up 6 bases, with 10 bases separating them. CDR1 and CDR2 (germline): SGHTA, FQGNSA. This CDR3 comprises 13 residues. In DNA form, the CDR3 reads TGTGCCAGCAGCCCGACACTAGCCGGGGAGCTGTTTTTT. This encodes CASSPTLAGELFF.

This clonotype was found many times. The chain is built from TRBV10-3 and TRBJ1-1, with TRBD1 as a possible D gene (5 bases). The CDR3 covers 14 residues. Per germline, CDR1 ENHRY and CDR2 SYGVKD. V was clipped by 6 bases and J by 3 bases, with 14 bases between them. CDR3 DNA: TGTGCCATCAGGAGGGACTTGATAGACACTGAAGCTTTCTTT. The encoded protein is CAIRRDLIDTEAFF.

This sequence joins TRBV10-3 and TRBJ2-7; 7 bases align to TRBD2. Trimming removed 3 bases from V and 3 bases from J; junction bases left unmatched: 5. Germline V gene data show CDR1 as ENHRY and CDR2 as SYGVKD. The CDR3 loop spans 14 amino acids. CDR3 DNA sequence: TGTGCCATCAGTGACCCCCAGCGGGACTACGAGCAGTACTTC. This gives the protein CAISDPQRDYEQYF.

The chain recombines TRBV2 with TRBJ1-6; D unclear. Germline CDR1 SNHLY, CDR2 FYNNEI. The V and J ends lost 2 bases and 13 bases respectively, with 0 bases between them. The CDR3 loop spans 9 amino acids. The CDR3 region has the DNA TGTGCCAGCAGTGAACCCCTCCACTTT. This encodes CASSEPLHF.

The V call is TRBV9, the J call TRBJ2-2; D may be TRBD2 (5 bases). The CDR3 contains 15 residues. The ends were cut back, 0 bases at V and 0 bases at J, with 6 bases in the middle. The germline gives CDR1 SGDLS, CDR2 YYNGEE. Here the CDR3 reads CASSVGGSNTGELFF. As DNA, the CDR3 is TGTGCCAGCAGCGTAGGAGGGTCGAACACCGGGGAGCTGTTTTTT. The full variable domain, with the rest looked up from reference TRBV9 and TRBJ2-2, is DSGVTQTPKHLITATGQRVTLRCSPRSGDLSVYWYQQSLDQGLQFLIQYYNGEERAKGNILERFSAQQFPDLHSELNLSSLELGDSALYFCASSVGGSNTGELFFGEGSRLTVL.

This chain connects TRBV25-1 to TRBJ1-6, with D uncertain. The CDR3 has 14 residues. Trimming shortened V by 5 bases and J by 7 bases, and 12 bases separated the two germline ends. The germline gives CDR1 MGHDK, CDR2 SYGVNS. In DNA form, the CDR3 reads TGTGCCAGCAGTTTCGGGGATCCAAATTCACCCCTCCACTTT. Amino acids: CASSFGDPNSPLHF.

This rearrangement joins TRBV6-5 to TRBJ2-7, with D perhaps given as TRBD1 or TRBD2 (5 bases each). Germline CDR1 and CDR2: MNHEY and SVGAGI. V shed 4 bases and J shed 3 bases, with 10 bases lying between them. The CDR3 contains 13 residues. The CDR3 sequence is CASSFRGDYEQYF. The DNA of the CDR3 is TGTGCCAGCAGTTTTCGGGGCGACTACGAGCAGTACTTC.

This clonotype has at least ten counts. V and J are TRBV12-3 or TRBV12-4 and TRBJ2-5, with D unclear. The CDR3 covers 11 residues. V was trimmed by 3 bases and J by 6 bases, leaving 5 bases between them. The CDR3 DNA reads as TGTGCCAGCAGTTTCTCCCAGACCCAGTACTTC. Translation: CASSFSQTQYF.

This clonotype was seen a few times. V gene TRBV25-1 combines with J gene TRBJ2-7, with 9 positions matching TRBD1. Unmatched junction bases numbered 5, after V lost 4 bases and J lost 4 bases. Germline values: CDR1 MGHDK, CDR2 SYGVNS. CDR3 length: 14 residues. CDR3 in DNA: TGTGCCAGCAGTGCCGGGACAGGGCTTTACGAGCAGTACTTC. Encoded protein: CASSAGTGLYEQYF.

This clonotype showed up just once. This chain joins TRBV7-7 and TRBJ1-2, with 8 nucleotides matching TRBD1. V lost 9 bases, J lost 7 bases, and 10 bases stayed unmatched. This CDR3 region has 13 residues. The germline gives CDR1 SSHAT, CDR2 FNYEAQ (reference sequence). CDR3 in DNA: TGTGCCAGTACTGGACAGGGAATACGTGGCTACACCTTC. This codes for CASTGQGIRGYTF.

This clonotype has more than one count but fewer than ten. CDR3 DNA sequence: TGTGCCAGCAGCCCTCGTCCGGGACTAGCGGGAGAATGGCAAGAGACCCAGTACTTC. Its translation is CASSPRPGLAGEWQETQYF. The chain joins TRBV9 to TRBJ2-5; TRBD2 matches 14 bases. The junction had 13 bases not matched to a gene; V was cut back by 4 bases and J by 2 bases. From germline, CDR1 is SGDLS and CDR2 YYNGEE. The CDR3 is made up of 19 amino acids.

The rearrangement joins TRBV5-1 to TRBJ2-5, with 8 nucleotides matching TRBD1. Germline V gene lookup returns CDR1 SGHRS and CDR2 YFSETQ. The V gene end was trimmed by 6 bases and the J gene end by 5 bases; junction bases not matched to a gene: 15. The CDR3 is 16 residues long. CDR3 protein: CASTSGAGGSYETQYF. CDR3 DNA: TGCGCCAGCACATCAGGGGCAGGGGGCAGTTATGAGACCCAGTACTTC.